This TCR beta chain was sequenced for a study of T cell responses to AZD1222 COVID-19 vaccine. Study-wide results and caveats: All repertoire sampling was performed exclusively after the peak T cell response.

This CDR3 is built from 18 residues. CDR1 is SGHDN and CDR2 is FVKESK in the germline V gene. The germline V and J ends were trimmed by 7 bases and 6 bases, with 28 bases remaining between them. Method: immunoSEQ multiplex PCR; TCRdb's copy keeps in-frame clones and lacks some. Among over 130,000 clones, 85% to 95% were seen once, and the ten largest hold 4% to 5.5%. In regard to this clone: The antigen is unknown.

The rearrangement joins TRBV14 to TRBJ2-1; D is perhaps TRBD2 (7 bases). The specimen comprised peripheral blood, sampled on day 0 of AZD1222 vaccination. This clonotype was obtained from an adult in good health. The CDR3: CASKPWGLSAGVPNEQFF. In nucleotides, the CDR3 is TGTGCCAGCAAGCCGTGGGGGCTTTCGGCGGGAGTGCCCAATGAGCAGTTCTTC.